One TCR beta chain is described in this entry. Its target is not known. Germline CDR1 and CDR2: SGDLS and YYNGEE. This CDR3 contains 15 residues. Template switching introduced UMIs that contain a 6-nucleotide sample barcode. TCRdb reprocessed the 5' RACE reads and stores each CDR3 protein as one record, lacking DNA. Reported are 400,000 to 500,000 distinct CDR3 sequences; the ten largest clones contain approximately 2.3%. This specimen comes from a study of monozygotic twins with inflammatory bowel disease. Sampling involved one blood draw (under 2.7 ml) for every donor. Study results and caveats: Heterogeneous immunosuppressive treatment regimens may have introduced variability into patient repertoires. Whereas healthy co-twins had higher TCRbeta diversity (inverse Simpson), IBD patients had lower diversity.

This TCR was recovered from a human donor with ulcerative colitis or Crohn's disease, or a healthy co-twin of an affected twin (not recorded which). The rearrangement uses TRBV9 and TRBJ1-2. Sequencing input: blood. The CDR3 here is CASSVDQTVGYGYTF.